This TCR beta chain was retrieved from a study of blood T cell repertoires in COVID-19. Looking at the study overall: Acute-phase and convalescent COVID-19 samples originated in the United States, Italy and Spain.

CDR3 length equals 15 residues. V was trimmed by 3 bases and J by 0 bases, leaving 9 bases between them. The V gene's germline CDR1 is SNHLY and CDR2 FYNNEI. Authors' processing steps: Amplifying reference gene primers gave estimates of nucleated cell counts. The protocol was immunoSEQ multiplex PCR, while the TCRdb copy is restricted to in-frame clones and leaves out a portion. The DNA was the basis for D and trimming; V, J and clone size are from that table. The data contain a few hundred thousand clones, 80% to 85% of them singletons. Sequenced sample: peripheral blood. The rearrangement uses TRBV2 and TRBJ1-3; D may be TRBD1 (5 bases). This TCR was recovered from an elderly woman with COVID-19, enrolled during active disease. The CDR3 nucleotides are TGTGCCAGCAGTGACCAGGGCTTCTCTGGAAACACCATATATTTT. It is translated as CASSDQGFSGNTIYF.